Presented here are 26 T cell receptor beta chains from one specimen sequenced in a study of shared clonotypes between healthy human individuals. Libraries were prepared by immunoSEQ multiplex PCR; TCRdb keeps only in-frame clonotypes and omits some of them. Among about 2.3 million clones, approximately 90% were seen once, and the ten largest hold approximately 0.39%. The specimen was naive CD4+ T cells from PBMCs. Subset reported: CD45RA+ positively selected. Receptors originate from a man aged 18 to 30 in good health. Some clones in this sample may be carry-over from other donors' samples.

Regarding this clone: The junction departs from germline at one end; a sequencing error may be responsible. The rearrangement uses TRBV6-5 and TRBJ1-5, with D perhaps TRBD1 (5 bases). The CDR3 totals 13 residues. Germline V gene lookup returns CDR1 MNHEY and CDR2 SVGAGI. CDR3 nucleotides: TGTGCCAGCAGCCGACAGAGCACTCAGCCCCAGCATTTT. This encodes CASSRQSTQPQHF.

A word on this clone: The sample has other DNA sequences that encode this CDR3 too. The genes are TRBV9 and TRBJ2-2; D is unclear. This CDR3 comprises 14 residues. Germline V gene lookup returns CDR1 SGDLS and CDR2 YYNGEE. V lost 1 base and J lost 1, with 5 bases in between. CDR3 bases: TGTGCCAGCAGCGTATACTGGAACACCGGGGAGCTGTTTTTT. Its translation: CASSVYWNTGELFF. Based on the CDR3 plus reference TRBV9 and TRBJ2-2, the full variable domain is DSGVTQTPKHLITATGQRVTLRCSPRSGDLSVYWYQQSLDQGLQFLIQYYNGEERAKGNILERFSAQQFPDLHSELNLSSLELGDSALYFCASSVYWNTGELFFGEGSRLTVL.

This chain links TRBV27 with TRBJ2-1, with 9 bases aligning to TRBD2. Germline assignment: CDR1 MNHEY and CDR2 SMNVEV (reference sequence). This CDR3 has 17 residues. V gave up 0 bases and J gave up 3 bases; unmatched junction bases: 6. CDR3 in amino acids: CASSLSRGSGSYNEQFF. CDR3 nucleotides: TGTGCCAGCAGTTTATCGAGAGGTAGCGGGAGCTACAATGAGCAGTTCTTC.

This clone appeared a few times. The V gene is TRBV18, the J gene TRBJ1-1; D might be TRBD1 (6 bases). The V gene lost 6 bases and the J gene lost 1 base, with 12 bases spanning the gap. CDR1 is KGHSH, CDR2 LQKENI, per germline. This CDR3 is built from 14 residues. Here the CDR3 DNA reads TGTGCCAGCTCCCCAAGGGGGACGAACACTGAAGCTTTCTTT. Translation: CASSPRGTNTEAFF.

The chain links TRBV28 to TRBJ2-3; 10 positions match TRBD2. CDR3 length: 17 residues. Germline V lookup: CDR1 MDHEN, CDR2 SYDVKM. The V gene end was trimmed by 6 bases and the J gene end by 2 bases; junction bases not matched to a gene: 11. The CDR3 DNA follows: TGTGCCAGCAGCTGGGTCTGGACTAGCGGCGACACAGATACGCAGTATTTT. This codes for CASSWVWTSGDTDTQYF.

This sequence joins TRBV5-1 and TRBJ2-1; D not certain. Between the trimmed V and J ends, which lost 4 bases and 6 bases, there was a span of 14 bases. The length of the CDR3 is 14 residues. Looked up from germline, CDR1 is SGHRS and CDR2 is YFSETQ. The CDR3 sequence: CASSRRGGINEQFF. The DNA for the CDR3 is TGCGCCAGCAGCCGGCGCGGTGGGATCAATGAGCAGTTCTTC.

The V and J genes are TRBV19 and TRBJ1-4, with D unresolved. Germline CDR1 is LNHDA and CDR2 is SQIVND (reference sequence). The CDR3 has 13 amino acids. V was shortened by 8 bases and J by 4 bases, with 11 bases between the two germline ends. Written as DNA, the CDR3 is TGTGCCAGTGGCCTTCGGGGTAATGAAAAACTGTTTTTT. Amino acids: CASGLRGNEKLFF.

As DNA, the CDR3 is TGTGCCAGCAGTGACTCGGGGACAGTCGGAACCGGGGAGCTGTTTTTT. Protein: CASSDSGTVGTGELFF. The gene calls are TRBV6-4 and TRBJ2-2, with 7 bases matching TRBD1. V was clipped by 0 bases and J by 5 bases; unmatched bases: 6. The CDR3 has 16 amino acids. Germline CDR1 and CDR2: MRHNA and SNTAGT.

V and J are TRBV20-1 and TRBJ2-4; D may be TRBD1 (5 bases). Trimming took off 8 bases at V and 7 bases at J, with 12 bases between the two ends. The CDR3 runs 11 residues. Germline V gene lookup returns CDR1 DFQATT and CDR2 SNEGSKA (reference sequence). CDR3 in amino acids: CSSRKGNIQYF. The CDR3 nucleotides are TGCAGTTCGAGGAAGGGGAACATTCAGTACTTC.

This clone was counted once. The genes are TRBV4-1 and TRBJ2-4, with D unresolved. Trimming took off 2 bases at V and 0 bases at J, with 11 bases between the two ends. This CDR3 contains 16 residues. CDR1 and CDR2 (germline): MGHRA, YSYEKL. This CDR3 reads CASSQFSGIAKNIQYF. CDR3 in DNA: TGCGCCAGCAGCCAATTCTCAGGCATAGCCAAAAACATTCAGTACTTC.

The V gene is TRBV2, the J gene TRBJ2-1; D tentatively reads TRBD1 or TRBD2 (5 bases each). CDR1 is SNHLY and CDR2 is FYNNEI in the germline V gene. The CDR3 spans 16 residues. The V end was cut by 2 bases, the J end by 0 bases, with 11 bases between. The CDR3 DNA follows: TGTGCCAGCAGTGAACGGCTGGGGGTCTCCTACAATGAGCAGTTCTTC. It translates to CASSERLGVSYNEQFF.

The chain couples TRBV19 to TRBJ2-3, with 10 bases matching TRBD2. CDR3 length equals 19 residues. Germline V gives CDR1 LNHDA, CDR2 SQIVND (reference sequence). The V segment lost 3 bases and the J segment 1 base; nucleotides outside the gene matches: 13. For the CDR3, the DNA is TGTGCCAGTAGTATGGAGGGTTTAGGAGCGGGAGGGCGCACAGATACGCAGTATTTT. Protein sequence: CASSMEGLGAGGRTDTQYF.

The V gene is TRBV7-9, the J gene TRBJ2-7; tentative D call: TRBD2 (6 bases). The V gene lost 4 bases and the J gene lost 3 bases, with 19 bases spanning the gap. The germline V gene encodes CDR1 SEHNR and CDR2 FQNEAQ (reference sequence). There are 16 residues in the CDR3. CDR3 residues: CASSSLARRGSYEQYF. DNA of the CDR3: TGTGCCAGCAGCTCCCTTGCTCGGCGGGGAAGCTACGAGCAGTACTTC.

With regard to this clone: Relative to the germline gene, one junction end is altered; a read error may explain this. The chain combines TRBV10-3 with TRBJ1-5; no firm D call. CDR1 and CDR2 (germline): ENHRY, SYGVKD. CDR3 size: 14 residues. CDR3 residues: CAISELGSKQPQHF. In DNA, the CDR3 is TGTGCCATCAGTGAACTCGGCAGCAAGCAGCCCCAGCATTTT.

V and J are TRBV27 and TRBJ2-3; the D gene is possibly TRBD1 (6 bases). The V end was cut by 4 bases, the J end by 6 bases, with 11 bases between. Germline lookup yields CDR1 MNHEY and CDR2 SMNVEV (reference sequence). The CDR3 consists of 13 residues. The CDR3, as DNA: TGTGCCAGCAGTTACAGGGTCGGGGATACGCAGTATTTT. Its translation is CASSYRVGDTQYF.

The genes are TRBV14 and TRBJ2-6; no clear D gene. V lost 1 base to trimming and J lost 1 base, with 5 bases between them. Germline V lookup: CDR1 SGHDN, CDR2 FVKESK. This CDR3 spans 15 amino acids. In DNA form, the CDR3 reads TGTGCCAGCAGCCAAGGGGAATCTGGGGCCAACGTCCTGACTTTC. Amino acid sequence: CASSQGESGANVLTF.

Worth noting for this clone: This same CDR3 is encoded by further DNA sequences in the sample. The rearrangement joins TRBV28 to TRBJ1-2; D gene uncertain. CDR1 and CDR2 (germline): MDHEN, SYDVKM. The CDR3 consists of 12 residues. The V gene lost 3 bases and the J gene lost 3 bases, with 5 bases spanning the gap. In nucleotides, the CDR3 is TGTGCCAGCAGTTTCGGGTACTATGGCTACACCTTC. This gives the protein CASSFGYYGYTF.

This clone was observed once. Here the CDR3 DNA reads TGTGCCAGCTCACCCCTGGGGTTCGATACGCAGTATTTT. It encodes CASSPLGFDTQYF. The chain joins TRBV18 to TRBJ2-3; D is undetermined. Trimming shortened V by 3 bases and J by 6 bases, and 10 bases separated the two germline ends. The CDR3 is 13 amino acids. Germline V gene sequence: CDR1 KGHSH, CDR2 LQKENI. The full variable domain, rest sourced from reference TRBV18 and TRBJ2-3, is NAGVMQNPRHLVRRRGQEARLRCSPMKGHSHVYWYRQLPEEGLKFMVYLQKENIIDESGMPKERFSAEFPKEGPSILRIQQVVRGDSAAYFCASSPLGFDTQYFGPGTRLTVL.

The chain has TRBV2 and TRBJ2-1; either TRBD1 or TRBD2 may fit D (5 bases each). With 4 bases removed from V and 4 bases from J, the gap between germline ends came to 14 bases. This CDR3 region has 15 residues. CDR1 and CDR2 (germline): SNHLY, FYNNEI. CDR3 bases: TGTGCCAGCAGTGCTGACCGGTGGGGGTACAATGAGCAGTTCTTC. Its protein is CASSADRWGYNEQFF.

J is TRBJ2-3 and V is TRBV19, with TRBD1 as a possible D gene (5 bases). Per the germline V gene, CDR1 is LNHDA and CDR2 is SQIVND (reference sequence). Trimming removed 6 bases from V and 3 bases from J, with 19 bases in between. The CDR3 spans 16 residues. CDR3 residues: CASRTSSQGMTDTQYF. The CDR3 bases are TGTGCCAGTAGGACTTCGTCCCAGGGAATGACAGATACGCAGTATTTT.

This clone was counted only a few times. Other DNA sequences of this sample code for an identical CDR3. The CDR3 loop is CASSPSYGYTF. The CDR3 coding sequence is TGTGCCAGCTCACCATCCTATGGCTACACCTTC. This sequence joins TRBV18 and TRBJ1-2; D gene uncertain. Germline CDR1 and CDR2: KGHSH and LQKENI. The length of the CDR3 is 11 residues. V lost 2 bases and J lost 4, with 2 bases in between.

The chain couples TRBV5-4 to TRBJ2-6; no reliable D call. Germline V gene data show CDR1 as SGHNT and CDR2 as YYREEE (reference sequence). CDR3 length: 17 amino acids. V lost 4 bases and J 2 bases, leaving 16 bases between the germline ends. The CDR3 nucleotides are TGTGCCAGCAGCCGAAGGGTCAGTAATGCTGGGGCCAACGTCCTGACTTTC. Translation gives CASSRRVSNAGANVLTF.

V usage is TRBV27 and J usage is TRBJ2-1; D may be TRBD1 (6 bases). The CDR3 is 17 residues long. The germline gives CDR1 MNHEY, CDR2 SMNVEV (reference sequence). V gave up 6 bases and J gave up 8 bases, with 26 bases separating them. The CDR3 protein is CASSTNRRGIVSYEQFF. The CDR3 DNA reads TGTGCCAGCAGCACCAACCGCAGGGGTATCGTCTCGTATGAGCAGTTCTTC.

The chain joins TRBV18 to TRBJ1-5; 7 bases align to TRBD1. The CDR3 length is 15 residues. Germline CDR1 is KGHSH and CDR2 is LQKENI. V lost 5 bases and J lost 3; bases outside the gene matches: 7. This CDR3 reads CASSSGTENNQPQHF. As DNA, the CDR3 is TGTGCCAGCTCATCCGGGACAGAGAACAATCAGCCCCAGCATTTT.

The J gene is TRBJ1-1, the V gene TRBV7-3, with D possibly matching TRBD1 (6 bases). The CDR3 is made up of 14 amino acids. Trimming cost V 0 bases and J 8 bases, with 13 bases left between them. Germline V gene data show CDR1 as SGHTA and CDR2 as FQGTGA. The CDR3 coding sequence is TGTGCCAGCAGCTTAACGCCAGGACAGTCGGAAGCTTTCTTT. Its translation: CASSLTPGQSEAFF.

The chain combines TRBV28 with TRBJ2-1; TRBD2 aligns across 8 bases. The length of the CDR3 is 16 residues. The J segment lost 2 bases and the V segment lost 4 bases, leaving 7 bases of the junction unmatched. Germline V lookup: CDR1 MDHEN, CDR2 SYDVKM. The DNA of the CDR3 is TGTGCCAGCAGTTCGCCGGGACTAGGTGCCTACAATGAGCAGTTCTTC. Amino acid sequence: CASSSPGLGAYNEQFF.